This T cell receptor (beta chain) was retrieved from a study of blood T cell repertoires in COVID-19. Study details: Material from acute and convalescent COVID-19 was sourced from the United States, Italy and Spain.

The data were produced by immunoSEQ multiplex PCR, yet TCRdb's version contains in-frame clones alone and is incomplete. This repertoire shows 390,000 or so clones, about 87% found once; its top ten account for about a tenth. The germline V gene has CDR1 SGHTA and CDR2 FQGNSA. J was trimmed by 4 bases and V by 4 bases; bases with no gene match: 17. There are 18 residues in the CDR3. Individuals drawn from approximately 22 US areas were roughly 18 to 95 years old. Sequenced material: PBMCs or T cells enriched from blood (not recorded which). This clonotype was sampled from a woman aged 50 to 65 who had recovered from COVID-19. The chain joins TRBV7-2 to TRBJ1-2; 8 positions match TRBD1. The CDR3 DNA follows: TGTGCCAGCAGCTCTGCCGGGATGGGGGGCAGGGGGCTCTATGGCTACACCTTC. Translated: CASSSAGMGGRGLYGYTF. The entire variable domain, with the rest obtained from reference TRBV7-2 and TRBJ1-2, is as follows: GAGVSQSPSNKVTEKGKDVELRCDPISGHTALYWYRQSLGQGLEFLIYFQGNSAPDKSGLPSDRFSAERTGGSVSTLTIQRTQQEDSAVYLCASSSAGMGGRGLYGYTFGSGTRLTVV.